The entry that follows covers one T cell receptor (beta chain) sequence. By frequency, this clonotype is medium-sized (0.01 to 0.1%), with no count recorded. Its antigen target is currently unknown. Sequences MNHNY (CDR1) and SVGAGI (CDR2) are obtained from the germline V gene (reference sequence). From the cysteine through the phenylalanine, the CDR3 covers 14 amino acids. A DNA sequence was not provided. For each sample, TRB amplification used about 250 ng of peripheral blood genomic DNA, equal to some 37,000 genome equivalents. To amplify TRB rearrangements, a touch-down multiplex PCR protocol was run with the TRB-A and TRB-B primer pools combined in a single tube. Illumina adapters and sample indices were attached to the amplicons through two consecutive PCR reactions using Phusion HS II polymerase. After gel purification with the NucleoSpin Gel and PCR Clean-up kit, the amplicons were quantified by Qubit and checked for quality on an Agilent 2100 Bioanalyzer. Libraries were sequenced on an Illumina MiSeq using 600-cycle, single-indexed, paired-end runs. In the source study's methods: Alignment and assembly of TRB reads were performed with MiXCR version 2.1.12 and the default MiXCR reference library. A clone was defined by each unique CDR3 nucleotide sequence, and the analysis included only productive sequences with two or more reads. Repertoire diversity was assessed with alpha-parameterized diversity profiles (alpha 0 to 5), including the Shannon (alpha 1) and Simpson (alpha 2) indices, which were computed with an R script. The tcR package was used to compute combinatorial TRB VJ usage, which was then compared between cohorts by principal component analysis with ade4. Using GLIPH, TCRbeta CDR3s were clustered on pairs of cohorts matched for age and read depth, and a Wilcoxon test was used to compare cluster frequencies. Each entry corresponds to one CDR3 protein sequence from reads that TCRdb reprocessed, and DNA is not given. Here the V and J calls rest on TCRdb's processing, not on the authors' analysis. The sample's own table lists some 5,900 distinct CDR3 sequences. The top ten clonotypes cover approximately 8.3% of the sample.

The data were obtained in a study of T cell clusters in autoimmune cytopenias (dated by TCRdb to between 2018 and 2021). Concerning the study at large: Per sample, TRB sequencing gave a median depth of roughly 52,000 reads and a median of around 2,400 distinct TRB clonotypes. TRB and IGH repertoires from peripheral blood were sequenced in autoimmune cytopenia patients at active disease and during treatment follow-up, with healthy, CLL and autoimmune hepatitis controls included alongside. The goal of the study was to find out whether patients with autoimmune cytopenia have a disease-specific immune repertoire signature that could be used as a blood-based biomarker.

The investigation overall reported the following: Approximately 2.9-fold more exclusive TRB clusters were observed in healthy donors than in active autoimmune hepatitis patients, consistent with an autoimmunity-wide signature. TRB repertoire shifts, with less even repertoires observed in secondary cytopenia and CLL, were mostly attributed to lymphoma bias rather than autoimmunity. The T cell clusters were defined in silico only, and their functional role remained to be validated experimentally. In the comparison of secondary cytopenia with CLL, no cluster-lack signature showed up, apparently because the dominant lymphoma-associated repertoire masked the signature. A lack of physiological T cell clusters in primary autoimmune cytopenia patients was suggested by GLIPH, as 51 clusters were found to be exclusive to healthy donors versus around 17 exclusive to patients.

This receptor was taken from a human donor with an autoimmune cytopenia or autoimmune hepatitis (not recorded which). The sample was peripheral blood. The sequence joins TRBV6-6 to TRBJ2-5. This receptor has the CDR3 CASSYATGQETQYF.